A single sample is the source of the 21 T cell receptor beta chains below, sequenced in a study of cytomegalovirus exposure and HLA in healthy donors. The PCR used 60 Vbeta and 13 Jbeta primers. TCRdb keeps only in-frame clones here, not all; method: immunoSEQ multiplex PCR. The table records about 160,000 clones, less than 90% of them present only once. Sequenced: PBMCs. Receptors originate from a woman between 18 and 30 years old in good health and CMV-seronegative.

As to this clone: Distinct nucleotide sequences in the sample also encode this CDR3. The rearrangement links TRBV10-2 to TRBJ1-5; D gene ambiguous. Germline V gene lookup returns CDR1 WSHSY and CDR2 SAAADI. The CDR3 spans 15 residues. Trimming took 2 bases from V and 5 from J, leaving 13 bases between them. The CDR3 DNA sequence: TGCGCCAGCAGTGAGATCCGGGTCTCCGATCAGCCCCAGCATTTT. It translates to CASSEIRVSDQPQHF.

The chain joins TRBV27 to TRBJ1-1; possible D gene TRBD1, 5 bases. The germline CDR1 and CDR2 sequences are MNHEY and SMNVEV (reference sequence). The CDR3 has 14 residues. The V end was cut by 1 base, the J end by 4 bases, with 10 bases between. The CDR3 protein is CASSLWGVPTEAFF. The CDR3 DNA reads as TGTGCCAGCAGTTTATGGGGGGTTCCCACTGAAGCTTTCTTT.

This chain connects TRBV7-8 to TRBJ1-1, with D possibly being TRBD1 (6 bases). CDR3 length: 15 residues. From germline, CDR1 is SGHVS and CDR2 FQNEAQ. Trimming shortened V by 1 base and J by 8 bases, and 17 bases separated the two germline ends. DNA for the CDR3: TGTGCCAGCAGCTTAGAGTCTGGCAGGGGCAACGAAGCTTTCTTT. Translating it yields CASSLESGRGNEAFF. Supplemented by reference TRBV7-8 and TRBJ1-1, the full variable domain reads GAGVSQSPRYKVAKRGQDVALRCDPISGHVSLFWYQQALGQGPEFLTYFQNEAQLDKSGLPSDRFFAERPEGSVSTLKIQRTQQEDSAVYLCASSLESGRGNEAFFGQGTRLTVV.

The chain carries TRBV6-1 and TRBJ1-1; D is perhaps TRBD1 (6 bases). The CDR3 spans 12 residues. The germline V gene has CDR1 MNHNS and CDR2 SASEGT. Trimming took 7 bases from V and 4 from J, leaving 10 bases between them. CDR3 coding DNA: TGTGCCAGCATTATAGGGGGCACTGAAGCTTTCTTT. This translates into CASIIGGTEAFF.

A word on this clone: Other DNA sequences in this sample translate to the same CDR3. The chain is built from TRBV5-1 and TRBJ2-1; TRBD2 might be the D (5 bases). The V end lost 4 bases, the J end lost 2 bases, and 13 bases lay between the germline ends. Germline V lookup: CDR1 SGHRS, CDR2 YFSETQ. CDR3 length: 15 amino acids. The DNA for the CDR3 is TGCGCCAGCAGCCGGACGGACTCTCCCTACAATGAGCAGTTCTTC. It is translated as CASSRTDSPYNEQFF.

The chain combines TRBV7-9 with TRBJ2-2; D is possibly TRBD2 (6 bases). The V and J ends lost 6 bases and 2 bases respectively, with 10 bases between them. The CDR3 is 14 amino acids. The V gene's germline CDR1 is SEHNR and CDR2 FQNEAQ (reference sequence). Here the CDR3 reads CASSNGGNTGELFF. In nucleotides, the CDR3 is TGTGCCAGCAGTAACGGGGGAAACACCGGGGAGCTGTTTTTT.

The V call is TRBV27, the J call TRBJ2-3; maybe TRBD1 (5 bases). Germline CDR1 MNHEY, CDR2 SMNVEV (reference sequence). The length of the CDR3 is 13 residues. Trimming took 6 bases from V and 4 from J, leaving 11 bases between them. The CDR3: CASSLTEADTQYF. As DNA, the CDR3 is TGTGCCAGCAGCCTGACAGAGGCAGATACGCAGTATTTT.

The rearrangement joins TRBV19 to TRBJ1-2; TRBD1 is a possible D gene (6 bases). Germline V lookup: CDR1 LNHDA, CDR2 SQIVND (reference sequence). The CDR3 loop spans 15 amino acids. Trimming took 1 base from V and 7 from J, leaving 16 bases between them. The CDR3 sequence is CASSIGTRGSGGYTF. CDR3 DNA sequence: TGTGCCAGTAGTATAGGAACCAGGGGATCGGGTGGCTACACCTTC.

This clone was seen just once. The J gene is TRBJ1-2, the V gene TRBV30; weak D call: TRBD1 (5 bases). Per germline, CDR1 GTSNPN and CDR2 SVGIG (reference sequence). Between the trimmed V and J ends, which lost 4 bases and 5 bases, there was a span of 11 bases. This CDR3 is built from 12 residues. Written as DNA, the CDR3 is TGTGCCTGGAAAGGGGCAGGGTATGGCTACACCTTC. It yields the protein CAWKGAGYGYTF. The variable domain in full, with the rest retrieved from reference TRBV30 and TRBJ1-2, is SQTIHQWPATLVQPVGSPLSLECTVEGTSNPNLYWYRQAAGRGLQLLFYSVGIGQISSEVPQNLSASRPQDRQFILSSKKLLLSDSGFYLCAWKGAGYGYTFGSGTRLTVV.

The chain couples TRBV6-1 to TRBJ2-1; possibly TRBD1 for D (5 bases). V dropped 7 bases and J dropped 0 bases, with 13 bases sitting between them. This CDR3 contains 15 residues. Germline assignment: CDR1 MNHNS and CDR2 SASEGT. The CDR3, as DNA: TGTGCCAGCAAGACAGCTTCCAGCTCCTACAATGAGCAGTTCTTC. As protein: CASKTASSSYNEQFF.

V and J are TRBV15 and TRBJ2-5; TRBD2 agrees at 9 bases. The CDR3 length is 15 residues. With 2 bases clipped from V and 2 bases from J, the junction kept 3 bases outside the gene matches. Germline values: CDR1 LNHNV, CDR2 YYDKDF (reference sequence). The CDR3 DNA follows: TGTGCCACCAGCAGAAAGAGCGGGGGGCAAGAGACCCAGTACTTC. Its translation is CATSRKSGGQETQYF.

The chain links TRBV6-6 to TRBJ2-1, with 8 bases matching TRBD2. Germline loops: CDR1 MNHNY, CDR2 SVGAGI (reference sequence). CDR3 length: 15 residues. V was clipped by 6 bases and J by 0 bases; unmatched bases: 4. CDR3 residues: CASSQSGGSYNEQFF. CDR3 bases: TGTGCCAGCAGCCAGAGCGGGGGCTCCTACAATGAGCAGTTCTTC.

V and J are TRBV28 and TRBJ1-2; a weak D match, TRBD1 (5 bases). The germline V gene encodes CDR1 MDHEN and CDR2 SYDVKM. Trimming shortened V by 0 bases and J by 2 bases, and 10 bases separated the two germline ends. This CDR3 comprises 15 residues. The DNA for the CDR3 is TGTGCCAGCAGTTTATGGCGGGGGAAAAACTATGGCTACACCTTC. Protein: CASSLWRGKNYGYTF.

The chain joins TRBV18 to TRBJ2-1; 10 bases are a match to TRBD2. Germline V lookup: CDR1 KGHSH, CDR2 LQKENI. The trim removed 3 bases at V and 6 bases at J, leaving 5 bases unmatched. The CDR3 loop spans 15 amino acids. Here the CDR3 reads CASSPLAGVGNEQFF. DNA for the CDR3: TGTGCCAGCTCACCCCTAGCGGGAGTTGGCAATGAGCAGTTCTTC.

The chain joins TRBV7-9 to TRBJ1-4; weak D call: TRBD1 (6 bases). Deletions cut 6 bases from V and 8 bases from J, with 19 bases between. The CDR3 runs 15 residues. Germline loops: CDR1 SEHNR, CDR2 FQNEAQ (reference sequence). The CDR3 region is CASRPQRGRGEKLFF. DNA of the CDR3: TGTGCCAGCAGACCCCAGCGGGGGCGAGGAGAAAAACTGTTTTTT.

The chain joins TRBV27 to TRBJ2-7; D is possibly TRBD1 (5 bases). Trimming took 5 bases from V and 2 from J, leaving 16 bases between them. This CDR3 has 15 amino acids. Germline CDR1 is MNHEY and CDR2 is SMNVEV (reference sequence). In DNA, the CDR3 is TGTGCCAGCAGTCTCACGACAGCCCTCACCTACGAGCAGTACTTC. Protein: CASSLTTALTYEQYF.

V gene TRBV6-1 combines with J gene TRBJ2-2; 12 bases are a match to TRBD2. The CDR3 sequence is 15 residues long. CDR1 and CDR2 (germline): MNHNS, SASEGT. V trimming: 5 bases; J trimming: 6 bases; junction bases outside the gene matches: 4. In DNA form, the CDR3 reads TGTGCCAGCAGTTGGACTAGCGGGAATCCCGGGGAGCTGTTTTTT. Its protein is CASSWTSGNPGELFF.

A few counts support this clone. The rearrangement uses TRBV4-1 and TRBJ1-1; perhaps TRBD1 as D (5 bases). Trimming took 0 bases from V and 4 from J, leaving 15 bases between them. CDR3 length: 16 amino acids. Germline-derived CDR1 and CDR2 are MGHRA and YSYEKL. The CDR3 nucleotides read TGCGCCAGCAGCCAAGACCCCCCAGGGTCGAGCACTGAAGCTTTCTTT. Encoded protein: CASSQDPPGSSTEAFF.

The genes are TRBV14 and TRBJ2-7; 11 bases align to TRBD1. The germline V gene encodes CDR1 SGHDN and CDR2 FVKESK. This CDR3 is 16 amino acids long. V shed 0 bases and J 9 bases; nucleotides not matched to a gene: 10. Written as DNA, the CDR3 is TGTGCCAGCAGCCAAGACCTGGGGACAGGGGGTATCGGGCAGTACTTC. It specifies CASSQDLGTGGIGQYF.

J is TRBJ2-7 and V is TRBV6-1; 7 nucleotides line up with TRBD1. The CDR3 runs to 14 residues. The V and J ends lost 6 bases and 5 bases, in that order; junction bases with no gene match: 10. Germline values: CDR1 MNHNS, CDR2 SASEGT. CDR3 coding DNA: TGTGCCAGCAGCTATGACAGGGCTCGGGACGAGCAGTACTTC. Protein: CASSYDRARDEQYF.

CDR3 loop: CSVDISRSSGNTIYF. CDR3 DNA: TGCAGCGTTGATATCTCGAGGAGCTCTGGAAACACCATATATTTT. The chain links TRBV29-1 to TRBJ1-3; D unclear. Per the germline V gene, CDR1 is SQVTM and CDR2 is ANQGSEA. Trimming stripped 3 bases from V and 0 bases from J, with 12 bases between. The CDR3 length is 15 residues.